Listed here are 15 T cell receptor beta chains from one sample, sequenced in a study of blood T cell repertoires in COVID-19. Profiled with immunoSEQ multiplex PCR; TCRdb holds only in-frame clones, not every one. The sample yields hundreds of thousands of clones, around 90% seen once. Sequencing input: peripheral blood. The source of these receptors is a man in his 70s with acute or convalescent COVID-19.

The chain employs TRBV21-1 and TRBJ2-5; the table's D call, TRBD2, has no DNA check behind it. TRBV21-1 is annotated as a pseudogene. CDR3 length: 17 residues. The CDR3 DNA follows: TGTGCCAGCAGGGCCCTTGCGGGGGGGCGAAAGGTAGAGACCCAGTACTTC. Its translation is CASRALAGGRKVETQYF.

The chain links TRBV6-5 to TRBJ1-4, with 8 bases aligning to TRBD1. Germline V lookup: CDR1 MNHEY, CDR2 SVGAGI. The CDR3 extends over 14 amino acids. V was clipped by 6 bases and J by 8 bases; unmatched bases: 8. The chain's CDR3 is CASSGDRGNEKLFF. CDR3 nucleotide sequence: TGTGCCAGCAGCGGAGACAGGGGTAACGAAAAACTGTTTTTT.

The rearrangement links TRBV5-8 to TRBJ1-2, with no clear D. Trimming removed 2 bases at V and 0 bases at J, with 8 bases between. The V gene's germline CDR1 is SGHTS and CDR2 YDEGEE. CDR3 length equals 14 residues. CDR3 bases: TGTGCCAGCAGCTTTCGTGAGGCTAACTATGGCTACACCTTC. As protein: CASSFREANYGYTF.

This clone has more than one count but fewer than ten. The chain combines TRBV4-1 with TRBJ1-5; D is ambiguous. V dropped 1 base and J dropped 6 bases, with 13 bases sitting between them. This CDR3 spans 15 amino acids. CDR1 MGHRA and CDR2 YSYEKL come from the germline V gene. CDR3 sequence (DNA): TGCGCCAGCAGCCAAGTCTGGTACCGGGGTCAGCCCCAGCATTTT. It specifies CASSQVWYRGQPQHF.

The chain is built from TRBV5-1 and TRBJ2-6; TRBD2 is a possible D gene (6 bases). V was cut by 0 bases and J by 0 bases, with 13 bases left in between. This CDR3 is 18 amino acids long. Germline-derived CDR1 and CDR2 are SGHRS and YFSETQ. CDR3 amino acids: CASSLGTAGSSGANVLTF. Written as DNA, the CDR3 is TGCGCCAGCAGCTTGGGTACAGCGGGTAGCTCTGGGGCCAACGTCCTGACTTTC.

The chain carries TRBV28 and TRBJ2-2, with D uncertain. V lost 0 bases and J 0 bases, leaving 8 bases between the germline ends. Germline assignment: CDR1 MDHEN and CDR2 SYDVKM. The CDR3 has 16 residues. The CDR3 reads CASSLWQSANTGELFF. The CDR3 DNA follows: TGTGCCAGCAGTTTATGGCAATCGGCGAACACCGGGGAGCTGTTTTTT. The variable domain in full, completed from reference TRBV28 and TRBJ2-2, reads DVKVTQSSRYLVKRTGEKVFLECVQDMDHENMFWYRQDPGLGLRLIYFSYDVKMKEKGDIPEGYSVSREKKERFSLILESASTNQTSMYLCASSLWQSANTGELFFGEGSRLTVL.

The CDR3 coding sequence is TGCGCCAGCAGCCCCGGGACAGGGGTGGGAGAGACCCAGTACTTC. This encodes CASSPGTGVGETQYF. The gene calls are TRBV5-1 and TRBJ2-5; TRBD1 agrees at 10 bases. Trimming at V came to 4 bases and at J to 4 bases, leaving 7 bases not matched to a gene. This CDR3 is 15 amino acids long. CDR1 SGHRS and CDR2 YFSETQ come from the germline V gene.

This clone was found once. The rearrangement links TRBV19 to TRBJ2-3; the D gene is possibly TRBD1 (6 bases). Germline values: CDR1 LNHDA, CDR2 SQIVND (reference sequence). Between the trimmed V and J ends, which lost 7 bases and 5 bases, there was a span of 13 bases. This CDR3 is built from 13 residues. This CDR3 reads CASTWGPGDTQYF. The CDR3 DNA follows: TGTGCCAGTACGTGGGGGCCGGGAGATACGCAGTATTTT.

This clone was detected once. The rearrangement links TRBV28 to TRBJ2-7; perhaps TRBD2 as D (5 bases). Germline lookup yields CDR1 MDHEN and CDR2 SYDVKM. The germline V and J ends were trimmed by 6 bases and 2 bases, with 11 bases remaining between them. This CDR3 has 13 amino acids. CDR3 DNA sequence: TGTGCCAGCAGACTCGGGGTTGCCTACGAGCAGTACTTC. Translation gives CASRLGVAYEQYF.

This chain joins TRBV27 and TRBJ1-1, with a possible D match to TRBD1 (6 bases). The CDR3 consists of 14 residues. Trimming shortened V by 3 bases and J by 4 bases, and 12 bases separated the two germline ends. Germline CDR1 MNHEY, CDR2 SMNVEV (reference sequence). The CDR3 loop reads CASSFRGASTEAFF. The DNA for the CDR3 is TGTGCCAGCAGTTTCCGGGGGGCGAGCACTGAAGCTTTCTTT.

The chain is built from TRBV3-1 (or the pseudogene TRBV3-2) and TRBJ1-6; maybe TRBD1 (6 bases). Germline loops: CDR1 LGHDT, CDR2 YNNKEL (reference sequence). Between the trimmed V and J ends, which lost 3 bases and 7 bases, there was a span of 13 bases. This CDR3 is 15 amino acids long. CDR3 loop: CASSQSTGRNSPLHF. The CDR3, as DNA: TGTGCCAGCAGCCAGTCTACAGGGCGGAATTCACCCCTCCACTTT.

V gene TRBV28 combines with J gene TRBJ1-1; no clear D gene. There are 14 residues in the CDR3. V was cut by 2 bases and J by 3 bases, with 10 bases left in between. Germline loops: CDR1 MDHEN, CDR2 SYDVKM. The CDR3 nucleotides are TGTGCCAGCAGTTTACTCTCCGGGGACACTGAAGCTTTCTTT. Protein product: CASSLLSGDTEAFF.

The V gene is TRBV3-1 (or the pseudogene TRBV3-2), the J gene TRBJ1-2; perhaps TRBD1 as D (6 bases). Trimming stripped 10 bases from V and 6 bases from J, with 12 bases between. Germline V gene lookup returns CDR1 LGHDT and CDR2 YNNKEL (reference sequence). CDR3 length: 11 amino acids. The CDR3 coding sequence is TGTGCCACCGGACAGCGCCATGGCTACACCTTC. Its protein is CATGQRHGYTF.

This chain uses TRBV6-5 with TRBJ2-2; D might be TRBD2 (6 bases). V was shortened by 5 bases and J by 2 bases, with 12 bases between the two germline ends. Germline CDR1 reads MNHEY; CDR2 reads SVGAGI. There are 15 residues in the CDR3. The CDR3: CASSTGEGNTGELFF. The CDR3 DNA sequence: TGTGCCAGCAGTACGGGAGAGGGTAACACCGGGGAGCTGTTTTTT.

The gene calls are TRBV2 and TRBJ1-1, with 7 nucleotides matching TRBD1. Germline V lookup: CDR1 SNHLY, CDR2 FYNNEI. This CDR3 region has 13 residues. Unmatched junction bases numbered 4, after V lost 6 bases and J lost 3 bases. The CDR3 coding sequence is TGTGCCAGCAGATATACAGGGGACACTGAAGCTTTCTTT. This gives the protein CASRYTGDTEAFF.